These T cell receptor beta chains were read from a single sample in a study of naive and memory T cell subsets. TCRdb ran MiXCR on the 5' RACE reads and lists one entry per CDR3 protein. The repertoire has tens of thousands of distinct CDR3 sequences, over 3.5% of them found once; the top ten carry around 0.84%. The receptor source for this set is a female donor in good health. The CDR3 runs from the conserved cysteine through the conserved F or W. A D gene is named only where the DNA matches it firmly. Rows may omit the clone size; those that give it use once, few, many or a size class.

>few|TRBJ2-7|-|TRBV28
CASSLGLTYEQYF
TGTGCCAGCAGTTTGGGCCTGACCTACGAGCAGTACTTC
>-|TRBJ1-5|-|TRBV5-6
CASTWGLHNQPQHF
TGTGCCAGCACCTGGGGGCTTCATAATCAGCCCCAGCATTTT
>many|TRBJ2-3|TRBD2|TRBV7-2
CASSLGTGGREYF
TGTGCCAGCAGCTTAGGGACGGGAGGAAGGGAGTATTTT
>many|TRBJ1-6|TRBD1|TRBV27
CASRDRAHSPLHF
TGTGCCAGCAGAGACAGGGCCCATTCACCCCTCCACTTT
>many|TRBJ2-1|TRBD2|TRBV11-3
CASAEGAGKGNEQFF
TGTGCCAGCGCCGAAGGAGCGGGAAAAGGAAATGAGCAGTTCTTC
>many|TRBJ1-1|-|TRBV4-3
CASSQDRGKLTEAFF
TGCGCCAGCAGCCAAGATCGCGGGAAGCTGACTGAAGCTTTCTTT
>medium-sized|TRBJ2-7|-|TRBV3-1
CASSQVEDEQYF
TGTGCCAGCAGCCAAGTAGAGGACGAGCAGTACTTC
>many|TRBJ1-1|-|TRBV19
CASSTKGSTEAFF
TGTGCCAGTAGTACTAAGGGAAGCACTGAAGCTTTCTTT
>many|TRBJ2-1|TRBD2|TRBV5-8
CASSLSGTAVQGEQFF
TGTGCCAGCAGCTTGAGCGGGACCGCCGTTCAAGGTGAGCAGTTCTTC
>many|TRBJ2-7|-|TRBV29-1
CSVEAPGTYEQYF
TGCAGCGTTGAAGCCCCAGGAACCTACGAGCAGTACTTC
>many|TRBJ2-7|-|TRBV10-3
CAISEGTPIYEQYF
TGTGCCATCAGTGAAGGGACACCGATCTACGAGCAGTACTTC
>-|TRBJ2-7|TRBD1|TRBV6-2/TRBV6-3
CASSSPGTGGVYEQYF
TGTGCCAGCAGTTCTCCCGGGACAGGGGGCGTTTACGAGCAGTACTTC
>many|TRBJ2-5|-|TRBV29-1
CSALGGRETQYF
TGCAGCGCCCTCGGCGGGCGCGAGACCCAGTACTTC
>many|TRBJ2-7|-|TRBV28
CASSTTVFAYEQYF
TGTGCCAGCAGCACGACAGTCTTCGCCTACGAGCAGTACTTC
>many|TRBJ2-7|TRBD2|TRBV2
CASRMREGRGEQYF
TGTGCCAGCAGGATGCGGGAGGGCCGGGGGGAGCAGTACTTC
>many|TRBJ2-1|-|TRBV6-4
CASSDSGGYNEQFF
TGTGCCAGCAGTGACTCAGGGGGCTACAATGAGCAGTTCTTC
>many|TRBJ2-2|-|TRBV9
CASSVVGTGTGELFF
TGTGCCAGCAGCGTAGTAGGAACGGGCACCGGGGAGCTGTTTTTT
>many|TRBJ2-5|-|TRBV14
CASGVQETQYF
TGTGCCAGCGGGGTTCAAGAGACCCAGTACTTC
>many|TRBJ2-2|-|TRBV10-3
CAISESEAGELFF
TGTGCCATCAGTGAGTCGGAGGCCGGGGAGCTGTTTTTT
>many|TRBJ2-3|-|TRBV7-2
CASSFFGIDTQYF
TGTGCCAGCAGCTTTTTCGGGATAGATACGCAGTATTTT
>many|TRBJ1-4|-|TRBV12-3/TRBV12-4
CASSSPVSSLFF
TGTGCCAGCAGTTCTCCTGTATCAAGTCTGTTTTTT
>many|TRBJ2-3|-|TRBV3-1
CASSQLVPTDTQYF
TGTGCCAGCAGCCAACTGGTCCCCACAGATACGCAGTATTTT
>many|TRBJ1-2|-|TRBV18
CASSPSQGDYGYTF
TGTGCCAGCTCACCCTCCCAAGGAGACTATGGCTACACCTTC
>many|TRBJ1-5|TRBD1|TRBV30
CAWGTGQPQHF
TGTGCCTGGGGGACAGGGCAGCCCCAGCATTTT
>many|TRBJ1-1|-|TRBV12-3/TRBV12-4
CASSLKGGPNTEAFF
TGTGCCAGCAGTTTGAAGGGGGGCCCGAACACTGAAGCTTTCTTT
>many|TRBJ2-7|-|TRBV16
CASSQSRRYEQYF
TGTGCCAGCAGCCAATCGCGCAGGTACGAGCAGTACTTC
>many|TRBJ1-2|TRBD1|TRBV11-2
CASSLVGTGGGYTF
TGTGCCAGCAGCTTAGTGGGGACAGGGGGCGGCTACACCTTC
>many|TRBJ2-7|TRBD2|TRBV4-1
CASSQSTTSGYAYEQYF
TGCGCCAGCAGCCAATCAACCACTAGCGGGTATGCCTACGAGCAGTACTTC
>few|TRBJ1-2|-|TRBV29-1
CSVVSGEAIYGYTF
TGCAGCGTGGTCAGCGGAGAGGCTATCTATGGCTACACCTTC
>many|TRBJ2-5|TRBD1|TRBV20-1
CSARDRLGTGARETQYF
TGCAGTGCTAGAGATAGACTCGGGACAGGGGCACGCGAGACCCAGTACTTC
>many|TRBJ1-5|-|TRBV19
CASSIATDLGQPQHF
TGTGCCAGTAGTATAGCGACTGATTTAGGTCAGCCCCAGCATTTT
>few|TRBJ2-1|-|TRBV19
CASSIVGSYNEQFF
TGTGCCAGTAGTATTGTGGGCTCCTACAATGAGCAGTTCTTC
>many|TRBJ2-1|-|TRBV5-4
CASSLWSGSNEQFF
TGTGCCAGCAGCTTGTGGTCTGGGTCCAATGAGCAGTTCTTC
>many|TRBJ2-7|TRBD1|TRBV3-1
CASSQRTGGFYEQYF
TGTGCCAGCAGCCAACGGACAGGGGGCTTCTACGAGCAGTACTTC
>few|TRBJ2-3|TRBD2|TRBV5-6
CASSLGLAEVWHTDTQYF
TGTGCCAGCAGCTTGGGACTAGCGGAAGTTTGGCACACAGATACGCAGTATTTT
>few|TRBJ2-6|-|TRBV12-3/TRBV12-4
CASTSPRAGLSGANVLTF
TGTGCCAGCACCTCACCCCGGGCAGGCCTCTCTGGGGCCAACGTCCTGACTTTC
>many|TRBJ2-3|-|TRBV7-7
CASSPVRGSTDTQYF
TGTGCCAGCAGCCCCGTCCGCGGCAGCACAGATACGCAGTATTTT
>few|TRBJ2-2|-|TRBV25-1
CASSAPWGINTGELFF
TGTGCCAGCAGCGCACCTTGGGGGATTAACACCGGGGAGCTGTTTTTT
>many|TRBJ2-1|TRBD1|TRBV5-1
CASSLRQGDEQFF
TGCGCCAGCAGCTTGAGACAGGGCGATGAGCAGTTCTTC
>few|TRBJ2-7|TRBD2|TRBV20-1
CSARGGGSSYEQYF
TGCAGTGCTAGAGGGGGGGGGAGCTCCTACGAGCAGTACTTC
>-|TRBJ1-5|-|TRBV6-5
CASSYEGFGQPQHF
TGTGCCAGCAGTTACGAGGGGTTCGGTCAGCCCCAGCATTTT
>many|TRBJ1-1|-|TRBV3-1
CASSRRGGTEAFF
TGTGCCAGCAGCCGCAGGGGAGGTACTGAAGCTTTCTTT
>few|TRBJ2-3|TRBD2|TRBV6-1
CASRLAGDTDTQYF
TGTGCCAGCAGACTAGCGGGAGACACAGATACGCAGTATTTT
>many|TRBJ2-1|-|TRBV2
CASLGNEQFF
TGTGCCAGCTTGGGCAATGAGCAGTTCTTC
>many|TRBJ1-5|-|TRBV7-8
CASSFRENQPQHF
TGTGCCAGCAGCTTCCGGGAAAATCAGCCCCAGCATTTT
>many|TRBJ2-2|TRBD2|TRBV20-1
CVLRTSGRLNTGELFF
TGCGTCTTGAGGACTAGCGGGAGGCTGAACACCGGGGAGCTGTTTTTT
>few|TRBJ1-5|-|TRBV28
CASKNSNQPQHF
TGTGCCAGCAAAAATAGCAATCAGCCCCAGCATTTT
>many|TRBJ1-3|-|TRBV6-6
CASSTGTDSSGNTIYF
TGTGCCAGCAGTACCGGGACCGATAGCTCTGGAAACACCATATATTTT
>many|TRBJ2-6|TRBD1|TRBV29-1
CSVGGQGVSGANVLTF
TGCAGCGTGGGGGGACAGGGGGTTTCTGGGGCCAACGTCCTGACTTTC
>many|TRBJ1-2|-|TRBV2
CASRDKDGYTF
TGTGCCAGCAGGGACAAAGATGGCTACACCTTC
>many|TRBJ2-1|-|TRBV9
CAPRGDSDEQFF
TGTGCTCCCCGGGGGGACAGCGATGAGCAGTTCTTC
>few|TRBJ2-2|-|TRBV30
CAWSVLWGPGELFF
TGTGCCTGGAGTGTGTTGTGGGGGCCCGGGGAGCTGTTTTTT
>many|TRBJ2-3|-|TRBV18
CASSPDPRATDTQYF
TGTGCCAGCTCACCAGACCCTCGGGCTACAGATACGCAGTATTTT
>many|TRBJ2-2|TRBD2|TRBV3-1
CASSHDGRLAGNTGELFF
TGTGCCAGCAGCCATGACGGCAGGCTAGCGGGGAACACCGGGGAGCTGTTTTTT
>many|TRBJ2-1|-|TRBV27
CASSFKDRNEQFF
TGTGCCAGCAGTTTCAAGGACCGGAATGAGCAGTTCTTC
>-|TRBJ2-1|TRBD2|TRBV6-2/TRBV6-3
CASSYPASTAGLSSYNEQFF
TGTGCCAGCAGTTACCCCGCTTCGACGGCGGGACTAAGCTCCTACAATGAGCAGTTCTTC
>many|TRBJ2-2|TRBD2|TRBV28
CASSAHLAGVNTGELFF
TGTGCCAGCAGTGCACATCTAGCGGGAGTGAACACCGGGGAGCTGTTTTTT
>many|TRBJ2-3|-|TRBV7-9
CATDSTGAMYF
TGTGCCACCGATTCGACAGGTGCTATGTATTTT
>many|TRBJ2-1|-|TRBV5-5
CASSLTGQYNEQFF
TGTGCCAGCAGCTTGACGGGACAATACAATGAGCAGTTCTTC